The rows below give T cell receptor beta chains drawn from one sample of a study of CD8+CD57+ T cells in acquired aplastic anemia. TCRdb passed the reads through MiXCR, listing each CDR3 protein once. The repertoire consists of some 130,000 distinct CDR3 sequences, with around 46% occurring once and the leading ten covering about 2.5%. Sequencing was performed on sorted CD4+, CD8+, or CD8+CD57+ T cells (not recorded which) from PBMCs. Receptor source: a human donor in good health, serving as a control. CDR3s include the opening cysteine and the closing phenylalanine or tryptophan. A D gene is named only where the DNA matches it firmly. Clone sizes are given selectively: once, few, many, or a class where the clone is expanded.

v_gene	j_gene	d_gene	abundance	CDR3aa	CDR3nt
TRBV7-9	TRBJ1-1	NA	many	CASSLRGSANTEAFF	TGTGCCAGCAGCTTAAGGGGGTCGGCGAACACTGAAGCTTTCTTT
TRBV5-1	TRBJ1-1	NA	many	CASSLGGQWKRGFF	TGCGCCAGCAGCTTGGGTGGACAGTGGAAAAGAGGTTTCTTT
TRBV20-1	TRBJ2-3	TRBD2	NA	CSGSAGLAGADTQYF	TGCAGTGGTTCGGCGGGACTAGCGGGGGCAGATACGCAGTATTTT
TRBV6-2/TRBV6-3	TRBJ1-5	NA	NA	CASSYGGAGNQPQHF	TGTGCCAGCAGTTACGGAGGGGCCGGCAATCAGCCCCAGCATTTT
TRBV19	TRBJ1-2	TRBD1	NA	CASSGTGASGYTF	TGTGCCAGTAGTGGGACAGGGGCTAGTGGCTACACCTTC
TRBV25-1	TRBJ2-7	NA	many	CASSGFGSSYEQYF	TGTGCCAGCAGTGGATTTGGCAGCTCCTACGAGCAGTACTTC
TRBV7-2	TRBJ2-7	TRBD2	NA	CASSPAGGGTYEQYF	TGTGCCAGCTCTCCAGCGGGGGGCGGAACCTACGAGCAGTACTTC
TRBV5-1	TRBJ2-1	TRBD2	many	CASSLDPGGTGNEQFF	TGCGCCAGCAGCTTGGACCCGGGGGGAACCGGCAATGAGCAGTTCTTC
TRBV5-5	TRBJ2-7	TRBD2	many	CASSLAGGGAYEQYF	TGTGCCAGCAGCTTGGCGGGCGGGGGGGCCTACGAGCAGTACTTC
TRBV2	TRBJ2-2	TRBD1	NA	CASSEMRQGSGELFF	TGTGCCAGCAGTGAAATGAGACAGGGATCCGGGGAGCTGTTTTTT
TRBV25-1	TRBJ2-7	NA	NA	CASSEVGWEGGGFYEQYF	TGTGCCAGCAGTGAAGTAGGGTGGGAAGGAGGGGGGTTCTACGAGCAGTACTTC
TRBV25-1	TRBJ2-1	TRBD2	once	CASSRPGTSGGAASYNEQFF	TGTGCCAGCAGTAGACCAGGGACTAGCGGGGGGGCAGCCTCCTACAATGAGCAGTTCTTC
TRBV10-2	TRBJ2-3	TRBD2	many	CASMGSGGYTDTQYF	TGCGCCAGCATGGGTAGCGGGGGGTACACAGATACGCAGTATTTT
TRBV7-9	TRBJ1-1	NA	NA	CASSRLRGQSTEAFF	TGTGCCAGCAGCCGTCTTCGGGGGCAGAGCACTGAAGCTTTCTTT
TRBV20-1	TRBJ2-1	TRBD2	few	CSATSASGGGNEQFF	TGCAGCGCTACCAGTGCGAGCGGGGGGGGCAATGAGCAGTTCTTC
TRBV15	TRBJ2-5	NA	many	CATSRGRETQYF	TGTGCCACCAGCAGAGGTAGAGAGACCCAGTACTTC
TRBV19	TRBJ1-1	NA	many	CASSILGGGTEAFF	TGTGCCAGTAGTATCCTGGGGGGTGGCACTGAAGCTTTCTTT